The 18 T cell receptor beta chains below all came from one sample that was sequenced in a study of PD-1 and CTLA-4 blockade in melanoma. TCRdb's copy holds only in-frame clones and misses some; the assay was immunoSEQ multiplex PCR. The repertoire holds almost 30,000 clones, with about 89% as singletons. The sample here was CD8+ T cells from peripheral blood, taken before anti-PD-1 treatment. The source is a human donor with melanoma.

The chain employs TRBV5-4 and TRBJ1-1; possible D gene TRBD1, 6 bases. Per the germline V gene, CDR1 is SGHNT and CDR2 is YYREEE (reference sequence). This CDR3 is 15 amino acids long. The germline V and J ends were trimmed by 1 base and 0 bases, with 10 bases remaining between them. In DNA form, the CDR3 reads TGTGCCAGCAGCTTGTCAGGGGATCTGAACACTGAAGCTTTCTTT. Translating it yields CASSLSGDLNTEAFF.

The V call is TRBV7-2, the J call TRBJ2-1; D is undetermined. Deletions cut 5 bases from V and 8 bases from J, with 13 bases between. The germline V gene encodes CDR1 SGHTA and CDR2 FQGNSA. The CDR3 covers 13 residues. The CDR3 bases are TGTGCCAGCAGCCCCGGACCCCGCGATGAGCAGTTCTTC. This sequence encodes CASSPGPRDEQFF. The whole variable domain, filled in from reference TRBV7-2 and TRBJ2-1, reads GAGVSQSPSNKVTEKGKDVELRCDPISGHTALYWYRQSLGQGLEFLIYFQGNSAPDKSGLPSDRFSAERTGGSVSTLTIQRTQQEDSAVYLCASSPGPRDEQFFGPGTRLTVL.

The chain is built from TRBV5-8 and TRBJ2-1; D perhaps matches TRBD2 (5 bases). V lost 0 bases and J 9 bases, leaving 10 bases between the germline ends. Per the germline V gene, CDR1 is SGHTS and CDR2 is YDEGEE. CDR3 size: 13 residues. The CDR3 sequence is CASSLESAGEQFF. The DNA of the CDR3 is TGTGCCAGCAGCTTGGAGTCTGCGGGTGAGCAGTTCTTC.

This rearrangement joins TRBV14 to TRBJ2-3; D is tentatively TRBD1 or TRBD2 (5 bases each). V shed 0 bases and J shed 6 bases, with 13 bases lying between them. This CDR3 is built from 15 residues. CDR1 is SGHDN, CDR2 FVKESK, per germline. The chain's CDR3 is CASSQEPGPQDTQYF. The CDR3 nucleotides read TGTGCCAGCAGCCAAGAACCGGGACCTCAGGATACGCAGTATTTT. Looking up the rest from reference TRBV14 and TRBJ2-3 gives the full variable domain: EAGVTQFPSHSVIEKGQTVTLRCDPISGHDNLYWYRRVMGKEIKFLLHFVKESKQDESGMPNNRFLAERTGGTYSTLKVQPAELEDSGVYFCASSQEPGPQDTQYFGPGTRLTVL.

This clone was detected a few times. The CDR3 loop is CASLLILESDGYTF. Written as DNA, the CDR3 is TGTGCAAGCCTCTTAATTCTGGAGTCCGATGGCTACACCTTC. The chain carries TRBV12-2 and TRBJ1-2. TRBV12-2 is termed a pseudogene. CDR3 length: 14 amino acids.

The V gene is TRBV10-3, the J gene TRBJ1-5; TRBD1 is a possible D gene (5 bases). Germline V CDR1 and CDR2: ENHRY, SYGVKD. The ends were cut back, 2 bases at V and 1 base at J, with 9 bases in the middle. The length of the CDR3 is 15 residues. CDR3 nucleotide sequence: TGTGCCATCAGTGAGGAGGGACCCAGCAATCAGCCCCAGCATTTT. Translated, it gives CAISEEGPSNQPQHF.

The DNA of the CDR3 is TGTGCCAGCAGCCAAGAAATCAACCAGCGGGAGCGCTCCTACGAGCAGTACTTC. This encodes CASSQEINQRERSYEQYF. The chain uses TRBV4-2 and TRBJ2-7; 8 nucleotides align to TRBD2. In germline, CDR1 is LGHNA, CDR2 YNFKEQ. The CDR3 is 18 amino acids. Unmatched junction bases numbered 10, after V lost 0 bases and J lost 0 bases.

This rearrangement joins TRBV2 to TRBJ2-2; tentatively, D is TRBD2 (5 bases). The V gene lost 1 base and the J gene lost 5 bases, with 14 bases spanning the gap. The germline V gene encodes CDR1 SNHLY and CDR2 FYNNEI. This CDR3 has 16 residues. CDR3 nucleotides: TGTGCCAGCAGTGAAGAGGCCATCCGAGGGACCGGGGAGCTGTTTTTT. It specifies CASSEEAIRGTGELFF.

The chain couples TRBV28 to TRBJ1-1, with D possibly being TRBD1 (6 bases). Trimming took 8 bases from V and 1 from J, leaving 11 bases between them. This CDR3 has 13 residues. CDR1 and CDR2 from the germline V gene are MDHEN and SYDVKM. This chain's CDR3 is CASLQGRNTEAFF. As DNA, the CDR3 is TGTGCCAGCTTACAGGGTCGGAACACTGAAGCTTTCTTT.

The V gene is TRBV5-1, the J gene TRBJ2-2, with D tentatively TRBD1 (6 bases). The CDR3 totals 14 residues. In germline, CDR1 is SGHRS, CDR2 YFSETQ. Trimming pared 2 bases from V and 9 bases from J, leaving 14 bases between. The chain's CDR3 is CASSFEGGGRELFF. The CDR3 DNA reads as TGCGCCAGCAGCTTCGAAGGGGGTGGAAGGGAGCTGTTTTTT.

This clone was picked up one time. V usage is TRBV5-1 and J usage is TRBJ2-1; D ambiguous. V lost 0 bases to trimming and J lost 1 base, with 8 bases between them. The CDR3 is 15 amino acids. The germline gives CDR1 SGHRS, CDR2 YFSETQ. The CDR3 spells CASSLGGASYNEQFF. CDR3 DNA sequence: TGCGCCAGCAGCTTGGGAGGTGCTTCCTACAATGAGCAGTTCTTC.

In its sample, this clone ranks as medium-sized (0.01 to 0.1%). The chain's CDR3 is CASSLTPGGTEAFF. The CDR3 nucleotides are TGTGCCAGCAGCCTTACACCGGGGGGTACTGAAGCTTTCTTT. The chain is built from TRBV14 and TRBJ1-1, with D perhaps matching TRBD1 (5 bases). Germline CDR1 and CDR2: SGHDN and FVKESK. The CDR3 runs to 14 residues. Trimming cost V 4 bases and J 5 bases, with 14 bases left between them.

The J gene is TRBJ1-1, the V gene TRBV4-1; TRBD1 aligns across 8 bases. V trimming: 4 bases; J trimming: 1 base; junction bases outside the gene matches: 5. CDR3 length equals 15 residues. Looked up from germline, CDR1 is MGHRA and CDR2 is YSYEKL. For the CDR3, the DNA is TGCGCCAGCAGCCCAGCGGACAGGGCGAACACTGAAGCTTTCTTT. Its protein is CASSPADRANTEAFF.

This clone was recorded once. The gene calls are TRBV27 and TRBJ2-7, with a possible D match to TRBD2 (5 bases). V lost 4 bases to trimming and J lost 1 base, with 14 bases between them. CDR3 length: 15 amino acids. CDR1 and CDR2 from the germline V gene are MNHEY and SMNVEV (reference sequence). The CDR3 DNA reads TGTGCCAGCAGTTCCGAGTACCGGACTTCCTACGAGCAGTACTTC. It codes for CASSSEYRTSYEQYF.

The chain recombines TRBV13 with TRBJ1-2; 9 nucleotides agree with TRBD1. The CDR3 loop spans 13 amino acids. Losses at the gene ends were 3 bases for V and 6 bases for J; bases not matched to a gene: 2. CDR1 and CDR2 (germline): PRHDT, FYEKMQ (reference sequence). In nucleotides, the CDR3 is TGTGCCAGCAGCTTGGGGACAGGGAATGGCTACACCTTC. Amino acid sequence: CASSLGTGNGYTF.

The genes are TRBV7-3 and TRBJ2-3, with TRBD2 matching over 10 bases. The germline V gene has CDR1 SGHTA and CDR2 FQGTGA. J gave up 1 base and V 3 bases, and 1 base lay outside the gene matches. The CDR3 runs to 15 residues. The CDR3 region is CASSFLAGGTDTQYF. The CDR3 coding sequence is TGTGCCAGCAGCTTCCTAGCGGGGGGCACAGATACGCAGTATTTT.

By share, this clone counts as medium-sized. This chain's CDR3 is CASSPPRTGGPGELFF. The CDR3 nucleotides read TGTGCCAGCTCACCACCGAGGACGGGGGGGCCCGGGGAGCTGTTTTTT. The chain carries TRBV18 and TRBJ2-2, with TRBD2 identical over 8 bases. The CDR3 length is 16 residues. V was clipped by 0 bases and J by 6 bases; unmatched bases: 6. Germline CDR1 reads KGHSH; CDR2 reads LQKENI.

This clone was recorded once. The CDR3 coding sequence is TGTGCCAGTAGTATAGATCAGAAATGGGAAGATACGCAGTATTTT. Protein sequence: CASSIDQKWEDTQYF. This chain links TRBV19 with TRBJ2-3; D unresolved. The CDR3 covers 15 residues. V was shortened by 0 bases and J by 5 bases, with 12 bases between the two germline ends. Germline V gene data show CDR1 as LNHDA and CDR2 as SQIVND (reference sequence).